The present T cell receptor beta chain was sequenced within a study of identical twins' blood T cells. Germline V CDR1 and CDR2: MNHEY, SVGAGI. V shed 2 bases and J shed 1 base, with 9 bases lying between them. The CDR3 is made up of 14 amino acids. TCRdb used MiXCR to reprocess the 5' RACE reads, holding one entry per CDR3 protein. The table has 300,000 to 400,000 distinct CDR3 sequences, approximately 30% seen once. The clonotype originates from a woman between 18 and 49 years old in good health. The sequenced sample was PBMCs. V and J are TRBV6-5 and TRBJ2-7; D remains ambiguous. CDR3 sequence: CASSYGPRSYEQYF. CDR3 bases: TGTGCCAGCAGTTACGGCCCCAGGTCCTACGAGCAGTACTTC.